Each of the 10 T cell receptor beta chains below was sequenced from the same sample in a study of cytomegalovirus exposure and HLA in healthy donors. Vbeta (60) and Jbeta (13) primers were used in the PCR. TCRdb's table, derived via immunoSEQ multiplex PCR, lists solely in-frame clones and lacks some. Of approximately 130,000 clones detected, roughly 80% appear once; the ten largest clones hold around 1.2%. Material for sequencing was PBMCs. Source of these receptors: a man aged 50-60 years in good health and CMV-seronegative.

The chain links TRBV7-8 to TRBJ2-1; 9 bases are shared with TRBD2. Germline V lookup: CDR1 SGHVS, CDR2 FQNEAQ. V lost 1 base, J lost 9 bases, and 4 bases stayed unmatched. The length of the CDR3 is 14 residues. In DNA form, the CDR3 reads TGTGCCAGCAGCTTAGGCGGGAGGGCCACTGAGCAGTTCTTC. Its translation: CASSLGGRATEQFF.

In DNA, the CDR3 is TGTGCCAGCAGGACCTCCACGGGACTAGCCAAAAACATTCAGTACTTC. Encoded protein: CASRTSTGLAKNIQYF. The chain links TRBV27 to TRBJ2-4, with D tentatively TRBD2 (6 bases). Germline CDR1 reads MNHEY; CDR2 reads SMNVEV (reference sequence). This CDR3 is 16 amino acids long. Trimming left V 6 bases short and J 0 bases short, with 15 bases between.

As DNA, the CDR3 is TGCGCCAGCAGCTTAGGAAGCGGGAGTGTCGAGCAGTACTTC. This encodes CASSLGSGSVEQYF. This rearrangement joins TRBV5-1 to TRBJ2-7; TRBD2 matches 8 bases. The CDR3 is 14 amino acids. The V segment lost 2 bases and the J segment 6 bases; nucleotides outside the gene matches: 7. In germline, CDR1 is SGHRS, CDR2 YFSETQ.

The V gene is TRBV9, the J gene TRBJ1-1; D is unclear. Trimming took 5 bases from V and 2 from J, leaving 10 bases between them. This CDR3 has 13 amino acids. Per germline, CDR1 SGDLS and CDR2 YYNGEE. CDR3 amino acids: CASSPDINTEAFF. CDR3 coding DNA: TGTGCCAGCAGTCCTGACATAAACACTGAAGCTTTCTTT.

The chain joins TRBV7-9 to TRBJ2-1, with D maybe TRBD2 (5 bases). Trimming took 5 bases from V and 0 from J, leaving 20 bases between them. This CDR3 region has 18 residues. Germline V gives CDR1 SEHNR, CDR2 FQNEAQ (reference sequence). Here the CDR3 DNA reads TGTGCCAGCAGCCCAAAACCCCGGACTCTGAGCTCCTACAATGAGCAGTTCTTC. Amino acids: CASSPKPRTLSSYNEQFF.

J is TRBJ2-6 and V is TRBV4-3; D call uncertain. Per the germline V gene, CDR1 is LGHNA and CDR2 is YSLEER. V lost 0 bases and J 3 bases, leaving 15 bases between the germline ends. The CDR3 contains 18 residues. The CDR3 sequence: CASSQDRQPASGANVLTF. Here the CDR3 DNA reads TGCGCCAGCAGCCAAGACAGGCAGCCAGCAAGTGGGGCCAACGTCCTGACTTTC.

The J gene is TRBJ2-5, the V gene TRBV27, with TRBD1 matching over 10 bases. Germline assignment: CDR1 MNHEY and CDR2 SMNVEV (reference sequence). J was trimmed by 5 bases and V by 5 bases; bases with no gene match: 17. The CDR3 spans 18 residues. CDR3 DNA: TGTGCCAGCAGTCGTCTAATTCCCAAGACAGGGGGCGAGGAGACCCAGTACTTC. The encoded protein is CASSRLIPKTGGEETQYF.

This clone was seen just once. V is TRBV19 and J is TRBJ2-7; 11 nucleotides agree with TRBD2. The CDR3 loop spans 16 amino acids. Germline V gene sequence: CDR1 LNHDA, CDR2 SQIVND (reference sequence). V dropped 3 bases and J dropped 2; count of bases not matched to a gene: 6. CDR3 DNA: TGTGCCAGTAGTATTTCTGGGACTAGCGGAACCTACGAGCAGTACTTC. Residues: CASSISGTSGTYEQYF.

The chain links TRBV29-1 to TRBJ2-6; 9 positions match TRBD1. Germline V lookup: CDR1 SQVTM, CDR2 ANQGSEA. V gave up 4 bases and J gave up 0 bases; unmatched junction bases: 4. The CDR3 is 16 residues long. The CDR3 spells CSVVGQGFSGANVLTF. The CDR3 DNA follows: TGCAGCGTTGTTGGACAGGGGTTCTCTGGGGCCAACGTCCTGACTTTC.

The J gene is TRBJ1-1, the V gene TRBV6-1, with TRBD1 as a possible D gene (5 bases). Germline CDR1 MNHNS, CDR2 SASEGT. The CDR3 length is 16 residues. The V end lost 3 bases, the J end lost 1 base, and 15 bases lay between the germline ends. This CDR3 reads CASSDRSLQGNTEAFF. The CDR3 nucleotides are TGTGCCAGCAGTGACCGTTCCCTCCAGGGGAACACTGAAGCTTTCTTT.